This T cell receptor beta chain originates from a study of cytotoxic CD8 clonotypes in ibrutinib-treated CLL. Across the study: Responses comprised around 24 partial and 2 complete; at median roughly 70 months, about 14 remained remitted and about 12 progressed. The study's findings and limits: A rise in clonality was seen at ibrutinib response, and a fall back toward baseline was seen at progression. Few clonotypes were public, and these shrank or held steady under treatment.

On this clone: Its antigen remains unidentified.

Germline trimming cut 4 bases from V and 1 base from J; bases unmatched to any gene: 2. The germline V gene has CDR1 SGHRS and CDR2 YFSETQ. CDR3 length equals 14 residues. Clones were sequenced by immunoSEQ multiplex PCR, and TCRdb holds only the in-frame ones, with some missing. Here the sample spans some 16,000 clones, roughly 65% being singletons. Cryopreserved PBMCs were the source of 1.5 to 2.5 micrograms of genomic DNA, which went to TCR beta libraries. The material was PBMCs, obtained before ibrutinib treatment. The TCR sequence derives from a human donor with chronic lymphocytic leukemia. This chain connects TRBV5-1 to TRBJ2-3; the match to TRBD1 covers 8 bases. CDR3 nucleotide sequence: TGCGCCAGCAGCCCACAGGGGGGCACAGATACGCAGTATTTT. This codes for CASSPQGGTDTQYF.